This TCR beta chain was captured by sequencing in a study of blood T cell repertoires in COVID-19. V shed 3 bases and J shed 8 bases, with 19 bases lying between them. This CDR3 is 16 amino acids long. CDR1 and CDR2 (germline): KGHDR, SFDVKD. Using immunoSEQ multiplex PCR, the repertoire was profiled, and TCRdb retains in-frame clones only, with some absent. The table records 200,000 to 250,000 clones, 84% of them present only once. This chain uses TRBV24-1 with TRBJ2-1; TRBD2 is a possible D gene (7 bases). This receptor was obtained from a woman aged 50 to 65 with active or convalescent COVID-19. Material for sequencing was peripheral blood. The CDR3 DNA reads as TGTGCCACCAGTGATACAGGGAGGGCTAAAAGGGATGAGCAGTTCTTC. Amino acids: CATSDTGRAKRDEQFF.